This is a list of T cell receptor beta chains from one sample in a study of CD8 T cells in ankylosing spondylitis. TCRdb called the 5' RACE reads again in MiXCR, with one record for every CDR3 protein. The data hold some 400,000 distinct CDR3 sequences, with about a fifth observed a single time. The sequenced material came from blood, either unsorted or a sorted T cell fraction (not recorded which). Receptors originate from a male donor with ankylosing spondylitis. Both conserved end residues are part of each CDR3. Fields, in order: J gene, V gene, CDR3 protein.

J: TRBJ1-5
V: TRBV12-3/TRBV12-4
CDR3: CASSLGEKPQHF

J: TRBJ2-3
V: TRBV20-1
CDR3: CSAYSGGTDTQYF

J: TRBJ2-7
V: TRBV29-1
CDR3: CSVGLGYEQYF

J: TRBJ2-3
V: TRBV10-3
CDR3: CAISDSGRVLGTDTQYF

J: TRBJ2-5
V: TRBV4-2
CDR3: CASSPRLLAGGPFRETQYF

J: TRBJ1-4
V: TRBV20-1
CDR3: CSASGVEKLFF

J: TRBJ1-2
V: TRBV12-3/TRBV12-4
CDR3: CASSLRVVGYTF

J: TRBJ2-7
V: TRBV5-6
CDR3: CASSFLHLYAYEQYF

J: TRBJ2-1
V: TRBV4-3
CDR3: CASSQERGRPYNEQFF

J: TRBJ1-4
V: TRBV5-1
CDR3: CASSVQGPGTNEKLFF

J: TRBJ1-1
V: TRBV12-3/TRBV12-4
CDR3: CASSFAGRDTEAFF

J: TRBJ2-1
V: TRBV7-2
CDR3: CASSLNRRDYEQFF

J: TRBJ2-7
V: TRBV12-3/TRBV12-4
CDR3: CASSSRGIGVGEQYF

J: TRBJ2-7
V: TRBV3-1
CDR3: CASSQRSSYEQYF

J: TRBJ2-3
V: TRBV5-1
CDR3: CASSLTTGSDTDTQYF

J: TRBJ2-2
V: TRBV4-1
CDR3: CASSWDTSNTGELFF

J: TRBJ2-7
V: TRBV20-1
CDR3: CSATLGSYEQYF

J: TRBJ1-1
V: TRBV9
CDR3: CASSVGGGQGGTEAFF

J: TRBJ2-7
V: TRBV10-3
CDR3: CAIRPLGQAGGDEQYF

J: TRBJ2-1
V: TRBV12-3/TRBV12-4
CDR3: CASSSGQTSYNEQFF

J: TRBJ2-5
V: TRBV14
CDR3: CASSQAGAARETQYF

J: TRBJ1-1
V: TRBV28
CDR3: CASNFGGGAFRAFF

J: TRBJ2-7
V: TRBV6-1
CDR3: CASKLGMGSSFYEQYF